This T cell receptor beta chain originates from a study of T cell changes during pregnancy in multiple sclerosis. Germline CDR1 reads SGHNT; CDR2 reads YYREEE (reference sequence). V trimming: 4 bases; J trimming: 3 bases; junction bases outside the gene matches: 2. This CDR3 contains 15 residues. Generated by immunoSEQ multiplex PCR, the TCRdb table keeps only in-frame clones and is missing some. The sample lists under 60,000 clones; around 92% were seen once. This clone has only one observation. This chain connects TRBV5-4 to TRBJ1-6; 9 bases agree with TRBD1. This sequence originates from a female donor with multiple sclerosis, enrolled in a pregnancy study. The material was CD4+ T cells from peripheral blood mononuclear cells, obtained in the third trimester of pregnancy. The CDR3 spells CASSAGQGYNSPLHF. CDR3 nucleotide sequence: TGTGCCAGCAGCGCGGGACAGGGCTATAATTCACCCCTCCACTTT.